These 6 T cell receptor beta chains share one sample of origin, sequenced in a study of graft-versus-host responses after intestinal transplantation. For these TCRs, the target antigens are not known. Profiled with immunoSEQ multiplex PCR; TCRdb holds only in-frame clones, not every one. The sample lists around 100,000 clones, roughly 93% seen once, with more than 0.9% in the top ten. The sequencing used unstimulated CD8+ T cells sorted from spleen or lymph node cells, collected before transplant. The receptors shown here come from a human donor who was the organ donor for an intestinal transplant.

The V and J genes are TRBV10-2 and TRBJ2-1; no clear D. V was trimmed by 6 bases and J by 7 bases, leaving 16 bases between them. CDR3 length: 14 amino acids. The germline CDR1 and CDR2 sequences are WSHSY and SAAADI. The CDR3 loop is CASRPGSHFNEQFF. The DNA for the CDR3 is TGCGCCAGCAGGCCCGGGTCGCACTTTAATGAGCAGTTCTTC.

This chain links TRBV27 with TRBJ2-3; tentative D call: TRBD2 (5 bases). V shed 7 bases and J shed 2 bases, with 13 bases lying between them. Germline V gives CDR1 MNHEY, CDR2 SMNVEV (reference sequence). This CDR3 is 14 amino acids long. The CDR3 region is CASTSRGTTDTQYF. CDR3 sequence (DNA): TGTGCCAGCACCTCTCGGGGAACCACAGATACGCAGTATTTT.

The genes are TRBV4-3 and TRBJ2-3; 8 nucleotides match TRBD2. CDR3 length: 15 residues. The V segment lost 6 bases and the J segment 2 bases; nucleotides outside the gene matches: 7. Looked up from germline, CDR1 is LGHNA and CDR2 is YSLEER. The CDR3 region has the DNA TGCGCCAGCAGTTCCGAGCGGGGGTTCACAGATACGCAGTATTTT. This codes for CASSSERGFTDTQYF.

The J gene is TRBJ2-7, the V gene TRBV7-8; D gene ambiguous. The CDR3 consists of 13 residues. The V and J ends lost 0 bases and 4 bases respectively, with 7 bases between them. The germline CDR1 and CDR2 sequences are SGHVS and FQNEAQ. The chain's CDR3 is CASSLAAGYEQYF. CDR3 bases: TGTGCCAGCAGCTTAGCGGCCGGGTACGAGCAGTACTTC.

The genes are TRBV7-2 and TRBJ2-3, with TRBD2 matching 8 bases. Germline V lookup: CDR1 SGHTA, CDR2 FQGNSA. Trimming took 3 bases from V and 3 from J; bases not matched to a gene: 11. This CDR3 contains 17 residues. This CDR3 is CASSFFPGGMGTDTQYF. CDR3 nucleotide sequence: TGTGCCAGCAGCTTTTTCCCGGGGGGGATGGGGACAGATACGCAGTATTTT.

The gene calls are TRBV7-2 and TRBJ1-6, with a tentative D call TRBD1 (5 bases). Trimming cost V 6 bases and J 4 bases, with 16 bases left between them. Germline V gene data show CDR1 as SGHTA and CDR2 as FQGNSA. CDR3 size: 16 residues. DNA for the CDR3: TGTGCCAGCAGATGCCCAGGGAGCGGATATAATTCACCCCTCCACTTT. Protein: CASRCPGSGYNSPLHF.